Listed below are T cell receptor beta chains from one sample, sequenced in a study of blood T cell repertoires in COVID-19. Assay: immunoSEQ multiplex PCR; the TCRdb copy retains only in-frame clones and omits some. Among approximately 300,000 clones listed, approximately 90% were seen once. The specimen sequenced was peripheral blood. The receptors originated from a man aged 25-45 years with acute or convalescent COVID-19. Both conserved end residues are part of each CDR3. D genes are given only for firm matches. Only part of the rows carry a size: once, few, many, or a class if the clone is expanded.

J: TRBJ1-2; D: .; V: TRBV5-1; size: .; DNA: TGCGCCAGCAGCCCGGACAGAGGCTACACCTTC; CDR3: CASSPDRGYTF
J: TRBJ2-7; D: .; V: TRBV2; size: .; DNA: TGTGCCAGCAGTGTCGAGGGATACGAGCAGTACTTC; CDR3: CASSVEGYEQYF
J: TRBJ1-2; D: TRBD1; V: TRBV9; size: .; DNA: TGTGCCAGCAGCGTCCTCGGGACAGGGGGCCTCTATGGCTACACCTTC; CDR3: CASSVLGTGGLYGYTF
J: TRBJ2-7; D: .; V: TRBV7-3; size: .; DNA: TGTGCCAGCAGCTCCTCTGGTGGGCCACCCTACGAGCAGTACTTC; CDR3: CASSSSGGPPYEQYF
J: TRBJ1-1; D: .; V: TRBV9; size: .; DNA: TGTGCCAGCAGCGTTCAGGGCTCGGGGAACACTGAAGCTTTCTTT; CDR3: CASSVQGSGNTEAFF
J: TRBJ2-7; D: TRBD2; V: TRBV4-1; size: .; DNA: TGCGCCAGCAGCCAAGATTTAGCGGGGGACCCCTACGAGCAGTACTTC; CDR3: CASSQDLAGDPYEQYF
J: TRBJ1-2; D: .; V: TRBV5-1; size: .; DNA: TGCGCCAGCAGCCCGGGGGAGGGCTACACCTTC; CDR3: CASSPGEGYTF
J: TRBJ2-2; D: TRBD2; V: TRBV19; size: .; DNA: TGTGCCAGTTTTGATGGCCCCCTAGCGGGAGTCACCGGGGAGCTGTTTTTT; CDR3: CASFDGPLAGVTGELFF
J: TRBJ2-7; D: TRBD1; V: TRBV19; size: once; DNA: TGTGCCAGTAGCCTCGGGGGAGGGACAGGGTACTCCTACGAGCAGTACTTC; CDR3: CASSLGGGTGYSYEQYF
J: TRBJ1-3; D: .; V: TRBV5-1; size: .; DNA: TGCGCCAGCAGCTTGGACAGGGTGGGAGGAAACACCATATATTTT; CDR3: CASSLDRVGGNTIYF
J: TRBJ1-1; D: TRBD1; V: TRBV19; size: .; DNA: TGTGCCAGTAGTTTCGGGACAGGGAACACTGAAGCTTTCTTT; CDR3: CASSFGTGNTEAFF
J: TRBJ1-6; D: TRBD1; V: TRBV5-5; size: .; DNA: TGTGCCAGCATAAAGGGACAGTCTAATTCACCCCTCCACTTT; CDR3: CASIKGQSNSPLHF
J: TRBJ2-1; D: .; V: TRBV27; size: .; DNA: TGTGCCAGCAGAACGGGAGTAAATGAGCAGTTCTTC; CDR3: CASRTGVNEQFF
J: TRBJ2-1; D: TRBD2; V: TRBV28; size: .; DNA: TGTGCCAGCAGTTTCCCAGGCAGGGAAGGGAAACTAGCGGGAGGGCAAGAAGGTGAGCAGTTCTTC; CDR3: CASSFPGREGKLAGGQEGEQFF
J: TRBJ1-2; D: TRBD1; V: TRBV27; size: .; DNA: TGTGCCAGCAGTGTAACAGGGGTATCTGGCTACACCTTC; CDR3: CASSVTGVSGYTF
J: TRBJ1-1; D: .; V: TRBV20-1; size: .; DNA: TGCAGTGCTAGGGGGCCCGCGAAAGCTTTCTTT; CDR3: CSARGPAKAFF
J: TRBJ1-2; D: TRBD1; V: TRBV5-4; size: .; DNA: TGTGCCAGCAGCCGACAGGGTACTGACTATGGCTACACCTTC; CDR3: CASSRQGTDYGYTF
J: TRBJ2-5; D: TRBD2; V: TRBV7-9; size: .; DNA: TGTGCCAGCAGCTACTCGGGACTAGCGGGATCCCTGGGAGAGACCCAGTACTTC; CDR3: CASSYSGLAGSLGETQYF
J: TRBJ1-5; D: .; V: TRBV27; size: .; DNA: TGTGCCAGCAGTTGGGCTAGCAATCAGCCCCAGCATTTT; CDR3: CASSWASNQPQHF
J: TRBJ1-2; D: .; V: TRBV12-3/TRBV12-4; size: .; DNA: TGTGCCAGCAGAAATGGGGGGTCAGGGGGCTACACCTTC; CDR3: CASRNGGSGGYTF
J: TRBJ1-1; D: TRBD1; V: TRBV9; size: .; DNA: TGTGCCAGCAGCGACGGACAGGGGGTGAGGCACACTGAAGCTTTCTTT; CDR3: CASSDGQGVRHTEAFF
J: TRBJ1-2; D: .; V: TRBV19; size: .; DNA: TGTGCCAGTAGACTAAACTATGGCTACACCTTC; CDR3: CASRLNYGYTF
J: TRBJ2-1; D: .; V: TRBV5-1; size: .; DNA: TGCGCCAGCAGCTCCAACCCGCAGGGCCCGAGCTCCTACAATGAGCAGTTCTTC; CDR3: CASSSNPQGPSSYNEQFF
J: TRBJ2-7; D: .; V: TRBV5-6; size: few; DNA: TGTGCCAGCAGCTGGTCGGGCAGGGGTGCCTACGAGCAGTACTTC; CDR3: CASSWSGRGAYEQYF
J: TRBJ2-1; D: TRBD2; V: TRBV4-1; size: .; DNA: TGCGCCAGCTGCCCCCGGGGGGTGCGGGGGGTCACTTTCTCCTACAATGAGCAGTTCTTC; CDR3: CASCPRGVRGVTFSYNEQFF
J: TRBJ2-2; D: TRBD1; V: TRBV9; size: .; DNA: TGTGCCAGCAGCGTAGCCGCGACAGGGGCGGGGGAGCTGTTTTTT; CDR3: CASSVAATGAGELFF
J: TRBJ1-1; D: .; V: TRBV2; size: .; DNA: TGTGCCAGCAGTGATCAGGGGCCGAACACTGAAGCTTTCTTT; CDR3: CASSDQGPNTEAFF
J: TRBJ1-2; D: .; V: TRBV6-1; size: .; DNA: TGTGCCAGCAGGGAAGCGACCGGAGGGGGCTACACCTTC; CDR3: CASREATGGGYTF
J: TRBJ1-3; D: TRBD1; V: TRBV28; size: .; DNA: TGTGCCAGCAGGCCCGGACAGGCCGCGACCACCATATATTTT; CDR3: CASRPGQAATTIYF
J: TRBJ2-3; D: .; V: TRBV11-2; size: .; DNA: TGTGCCAGCAGCTCCTCTTTATCAGCCGGCGGGACTAGCACAGATACGCAGTATTTT; CDR3: CASSSSLSAGGTSTDTQYF
J: TRBJ1-6; D: .; V: TRBV30; size: .; DNA: TGTGCCTGGAAAGCGGACGGACGCGGTAATTCACCCCTCCACTTT; CDR3: CAWKADGRGNSPLHF
J: TRBJ1-2; D: .; V: TRBV7-9; size: .; DNA: TGTGCCAGCAGCCTCACCCCGGTTTATGGCTACACCTTC; CDR3: CASSLTPVYGYTF
J: TRBJ1-3; D: .; V: TRBV14; size: once; DNA: TGTGCCAGCAGCCCCAATGGTTACAGAACCCGCTCTGGAAACACCATATATTTT; CDR3: CASSPNGYRTRSGNTIYF
J: TRBJ1-1; D: .; V: TRBV5-4; size: .; DNA: TGTGCCAGCAGCTCAAGATCACAGAGCATGAACACTGAAGCTTTCTTT; CDR3: CASSSRSQSMNTEAFF
J: TRBJ1-2; D: TRBD1; V: TRBV6-5; size: .; DNA: TGTGCCAGCAGTTACGGTTGGGGGACAGGGGGTTTTGGCTACACCTTC; CDR3: CASSYGWGTGGFGYTF
J: TRBJ2-3; D: TRBD2; V: TRBV11-1; size: .; DNA: TGTGCCAGCAGCCCAGGACTAGCGGGAGATACGCAGTATTTT; CDR3: CASSPGLAGDTQYF
J: TRBJ1-1; D: .; V: TRBV7-9; size: .; DNA: TGTGCCAGCAGCCGCCCAAGGGAGAGTGAAGCTTTCTTT; CDR3: CASSRPRESEAFF
J: TRBJ1-1; D: .; V: TRBV5-1; size: .; DNA: TGCGCCAGCAGCTGGGACAACAGAGAAGGGGCTTTCTTT; CDR3: CASSWDNREGAFF
J: TRBJ2-1; D: TRBD2; V: TRBV9; size: .; DNA: TGTGCCAGCAGCGTCACTAGCGGGGGGGCTTATGAGCAGTTCTTC; CDR3: CASSVTSGGAYEQFF
J: TRBJ2-1; D: TRBD2; V: TRBV9; size: .; DNA: TGTGCCAGCAGCGTTACCTTGGGGGGGTACTCCTACAATGAGCAGTTCTTC; CDR3: CASSVTLGGYSYNEQFF
J: TRBJ2-5; D: TRBD2; V: TRBV19; size: .; DNA: TGTGCCAGTAGCCGGACTAGCGGGAGTAGCGAGAAGGAGACCCAGTACTTC; CDR3: CASSRTSGSSEKETQYF
J: TRBJ2-1; D: TRBD1; V: TRBV30; size: .; DNA: TGTGCCTGGAGTGGACAGGGGGGGCATGAGCAGTTCTTC; CDR3: CAWSGQGGHEQFF
J: TRBJ2-4; D: .; V: TRBV19; size: .; DNA: TGTGCCAGTAGTACCTACAGGGAAGCCAAAAACATTCAGTACTTC; CDR3: CASSTYREAKNIQYF
J: TRBJ1-2; D: TRBD1; V: TRBV20-1; size: few; DNA: TGCAGTGCTAGTGGTCCGGGACAGGGTTTTGATGGCTACACCTTC; CDR3: CSASGPGQGFDGYTF